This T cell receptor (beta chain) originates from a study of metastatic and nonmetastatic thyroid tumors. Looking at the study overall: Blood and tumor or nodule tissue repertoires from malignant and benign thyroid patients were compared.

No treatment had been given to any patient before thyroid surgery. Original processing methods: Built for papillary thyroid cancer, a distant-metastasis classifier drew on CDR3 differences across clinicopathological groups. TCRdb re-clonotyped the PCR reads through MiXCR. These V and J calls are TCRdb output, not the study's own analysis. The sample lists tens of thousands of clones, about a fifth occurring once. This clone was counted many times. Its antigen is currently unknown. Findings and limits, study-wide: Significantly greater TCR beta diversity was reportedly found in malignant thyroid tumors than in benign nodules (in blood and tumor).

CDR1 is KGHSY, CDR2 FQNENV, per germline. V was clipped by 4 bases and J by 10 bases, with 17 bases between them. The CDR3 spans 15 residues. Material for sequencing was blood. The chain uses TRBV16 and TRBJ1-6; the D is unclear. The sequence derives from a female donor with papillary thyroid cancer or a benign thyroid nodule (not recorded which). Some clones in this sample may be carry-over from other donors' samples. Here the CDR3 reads CASSPRLGSDSPLHF. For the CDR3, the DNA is TGTGCCAGCAGCCCCCGTTTAGGGTCGGACTCACCCCTCCACTTT.